A single sample is the source of the 12 T cell receptor beta chains below, sequenced in a study of cytomegalovirus exposure and HLA in healthy donors. PCR employed 60 Vbeta and 13 Jbeta primers. Profiled with immunoSEQ multiplex PCR; TCRdb holds only in-frame clones, not every one. The data show 150,000 to 180,000 clones, 80% seen once. The sequenced sample was PBMCs. These receptors were taken from a young man in good health and CMV-seropositive.

CDR3 in DNA: TGTGCCAGCAGTTACTCGCTCAGGGGTGGCTACACCTTC. Protein product: CASSYSLRGGYTF. V and J are TRBV6-5 and TRBJ1-2; a possible D gene is TRBD1 (6 bases). Trimming shortened V by 0 bases and J by 7 bases, and 9 bases separated the two germline ends. This CDR3 is built from 13 residues. Looked up from germline, CDR1 is MNHEY and CDR2 is SVGAGI.

The CDR3 sequence: CATSRDRRLAGGKGDIQYF. Here the CDR3 DNA reads TGTGCCACCAGCAGAGATAGGAGACTAGCGGGAGGAAAGGGAGACATTCAGTACTTC. The chain couples TRBV15 to TRBJ2-4, with 13 bases matching TRBD2. The CDR3 extends over 19 amino acids. Germline CDR1 reads LNHNV; CDR2 reads YYDKDF (reference sequence). The J segment lost 8 bases and the V segment lost 0 bases, leaving 13 bases of the junction unmatched.

This clone has a single count. J is TRBJ1-2 and V is TRBV27; D perhaps matches TRBD1 (5 bases). V shed 3 bases and J shed 7 bases, with 15 bases lying between them. From germline, CDR1 is MNHEY and CDR2 SMNVEV (reference sequence). This CDR3 contains 14 residues. CDR3 bases: TGTGCCAGCAGTTTGAACAGGCCATCGGGTGGCTACACCTTC. Translation gives CASSLNRPSGGYTF.

V gene TRBV28 combines with J gene TRBJ2-7; 7 bases are a match to TRBD1. The junction had 17 bases not matched to a gene; V was cut back by 5 bases and J by 7 bases. Germline assignment: CDR1 MDHEN and CDR2 SYDVKM. The CDR3 spans 16 residues. The CDR3 sequence: CASSQTGDAQSGEQYF. DNA for the CDR3: TGTGCCAGCAGTCAAACAGGGGATGCCCAATCCGGGGAGCAGTACTTC.

This chain links TRBV5-5 with TRBJ2-7; no reliable D call. The germline V and J ends were trimmed by 1 base and 2 bases, with 7 bases remaining between them. The CDR3 runs to 13 residues. Germline V gene data show CDR1 as SGHKS and CDR2 as YYEKEE (reference sequence). The CDR3 sequence is CASSLRQTYEQYF. The CDR3 nucleotides read TGTGCCAGCAGCTTGCGACAAACCTACGAGCAGTACTTC.

J is TRBJ2-7 and V is TRBV11-2; tentatively, D is TRBD1 (6 bases). The CDR3 is 12 residues long. The germline CDR1 and CDR2 sequences are SGHAT and FQNNGV. V was trimmed by 9 bases and J by 7 bases, leaving 16 bases between them. The CDR3 protein is CASSPGVYEQYF. In nucleotides, the CDR3 is TGTGCCAGTAGCCCAGGGGTTTATGAGCAGTACTTC. Filled out from reference TRBV11-2 and TRBJ2-7, the complete variable domain reads EAGVAQSPRYKIIEKRQSVAFWCNPISGHATLYWYQQILGQGPKLLIQFQNNGVVDDSQLPKDRFSAERLKGVDSTLKIQPAKLEDSAVYLCASSPGVYEQYFGPGTRLTVT.

The table lists this clone with a count of one. The chain uses TRBV28 and TRBJ1-1; D gene ambiguous. This CDR3 region has 14 residues. V lost 6 bases, J lost 0 bases, and 11 bases lay in between. Germline CDR1 is MDHEN and CDR2 is SYDVKM. The CDR3 sequence is CASSPGLMNTEAFF. The CDR3 DNA follows: TGTGCCAGCAGCCCTGGACTTATGAACACTGAAGCTTTCTTT.

The table lists this clone with a few counts. The chain has TRBV5-6 and TRBJ1-1; D call uncertain. Trimming cost V 2 bases and J 7 bases, with 9 bases left between them. Looked up from germline, CDR1 is SGHDT and CDR2 is YYEEEE. The CDR3 is 12 amino acids. CDR3 amino acids: CASSFYRNEAFF. The CDR3 DNA sequence: TGTGCCAGCAGCTTCTACAGAAATGAAGCTTTCTTT. The full variable domain, in which reference TRBV5-6 and TRBJ1-1 provide the parts outside the CDR3, is DAGVTQSPTHLIKTRGQQVTLRCSPKSGHDTVSWYQQALGQGPQFIFQYYEEEERQRGNFPDRFSGHQFPNYSSELNVNALLLGDSALYLCASSFYRNEAFFGQGTRLTVV.

The chain carries TRBV15 and TRBJ2-3; the match to TRBD2 covers 7 bases. CDR1 LNHNV and CDR2 YYDKDF come from the germline V gene (reference sequence). V lost 1 base and J lost 1; bases outside the gene matches: 5. There are 16 residues in the CDR3. CDR3 sequence reads: CATSRVGGSGTDTQYF. DNA of the CDR3: TGTGCCACCAGCAGAGTGGGGGGGTCCGGCACAGATACGCAGTATTTT.

This sequence joins TRBV27 and TRBJ2-3; no clear D gene. The germline V and J ends were trimmed by 3 bases and 4 bases, with 8 bases remaining between them. This CDR3 has 13 residues. From germline, CDR1 is MNHEY and CDR2 SMNVEV (reference sequence). The DNA of the CDR3 is TGTGCCAGCAGTTTCGGTGGAGCAGATACGCAGTATTTT. Protein product: CASSFGGADTQYF.

The chain combines TRBV7-2 with TRBJ2-7; D remains ambiguous. CDR3 length: 13 residues. V dropped 0 bases and J dropped 0 bases, with 3 bases sitting between them. The germline CDR1 and CDR2 sequences are SGHTA and FQGNSA. CDR3 region: CASSLASSYEQYF. The CDR3 DNA reads as TGTGCCAGCAGCTTAGCTAGCTCCTACGAGCAGTACTTC.

The J gene is TRBJ2-2, the V gene TRBV11-3, with D unresolved. The CDR3 covers 15 residues. The germline CDR1 and CDR2 sequences are SGHNT and YENEEA. Trimming removed 0 bases from V and 0 bases from J, with 5 bases in between. The CDR3 sequence: CASSLDPSNTGELFF. Here the CDR3 DNA reads TGTGCCAGCAGCTTAGATCCGTCGAACACCGGGGAGCTGTTTTTT.